Listed here is a single T cell receptor (beta chain). The entry originates in a study of cytomegalovirus exposure and HLA in healthy donors. Looking at the study overall: Roughly 85 million unique TCRs from HLA-typed donors were held in an early release of data.

The primer mix had 60 Vbeta and 13 Jbeta primers. In the authors' methods: A follow-up analysis tallied about 80 million unique TCR beta chains, roughly 11 million shared. Clones were read by immunoSEQ multiplex PCR, and TCRdb kept only the in-frame ones, dropping some. For V, J and clone size, that table is used; D and trimming come from the DNA. The top ten clones hold more than 0.35% of a sample with 170,000 or so clones, around 82% of them seen once. This CDR3 has 16 amino acids. This sequence was found in a boy under 10 years old in good health and CMV-seronegative. This sequence joins TRBV21-1 and TRBJ2-7; TRBD1 is the table's D call and was not checked against the DNA. TRBV21-1 is flagged as a pseudogene. Input material: PBMCs. CDR3 coding DNA: TGTGCCAGCAGCAAGGACCGGGACAGGGGTATCTCCGAGCAGTACTTC. It encodes CASSKDRDRGISEQYF.